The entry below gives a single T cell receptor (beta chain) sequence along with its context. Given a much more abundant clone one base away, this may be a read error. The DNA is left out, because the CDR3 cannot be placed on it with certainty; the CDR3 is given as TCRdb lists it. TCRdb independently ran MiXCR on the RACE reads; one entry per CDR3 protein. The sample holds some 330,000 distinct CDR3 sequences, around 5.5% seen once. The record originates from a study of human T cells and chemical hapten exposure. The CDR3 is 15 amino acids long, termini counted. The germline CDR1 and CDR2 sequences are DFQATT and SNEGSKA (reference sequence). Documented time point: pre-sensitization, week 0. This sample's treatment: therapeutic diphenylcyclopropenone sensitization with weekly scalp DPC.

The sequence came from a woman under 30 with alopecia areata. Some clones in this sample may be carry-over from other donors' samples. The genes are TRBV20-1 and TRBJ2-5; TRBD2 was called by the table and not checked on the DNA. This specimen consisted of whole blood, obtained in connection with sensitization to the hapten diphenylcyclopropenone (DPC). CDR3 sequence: CSAREVAGGIETKYF.